These 27 T cell receptor beta chains originate from one sample sequenced in a study of blood T cells in healthy people across ages. A J-beta primer mix and a sample-barcoded 5' primer were used in a second PCR of about 7 to 12 cycles. MiXCR, applied by TCRdb to the 5' RACE reads, yields one record per CDR3 protein. The data contain under 850,000 distinct CDR3 sequences, about 36% of them singletons. The sample comprised blood. The receptors stem from a man between 18 and 35 years old in good health.

The count of this clonotype is one. This chain links TRBV28 with TRBJ1-5; TRBD1 is a possible D gene (5 bases). There are 16 residues in the CDR3. Trimming took off 2 bases at V and 7 bases at J, with 18 bases between the two ends. Germline loops: CDR1 MDHEN, CDR2 SYDVKM. The CDR3 DNA reads as TGTGCCAGCAGTTTAAGGTCGGGCAGGGCAGAACAGCCCCAGCATTTT. Amino acid sequence: CASSLRSGRAEQPQHF.

This clonotype was picked up a small number of times. The V gene is TRBV11-1, the J gene TRBJ2-3, with TRBD2 matching 10 bases. From germline, CDR1 is SGHAT and CDR2 FQDESV (reference sequence). Trimming took 5 bases from V and 2 from J; bases not matched to a gene: 10. The CDR3 has 17 amino acids. In DNA form, the CDR3 reads TGTGCCAGCAGCCACCATCAACTAGCGGGGAACACAGATACGCAGTATTTT. Protein sequence: CASSHHQLAGNTDTQYF.

This clonotype was counted between two and nine times. The J gene is TRBJ2-2, the V gene TRBV12-3 or TRBV12-4, with a weak D call TRBD2 (6 bases). The V and J ends lost 1 base and 6 bases respectively, with 15 bases between them. The CDR3 contains 16 residues. The CDR3 sequence: CASSLGEASIPGELFF. DNA of the CDR3: TGTGCCAGCAGTTTAGGGGAGGCGTCGATCCCCGGGGAGCTGTTTTTT.

Here the CDR3 reads CASSPPGLQETQFF. The CDR3 DNA is TGTGCCAGCTCACCTCCTGGCCTCCAAGAGACCCAGTTCTTC. The rearrangement joins TRBV18 to TRBJ2-1; D unresolved. This CDR3 comprises 14 residues. The germline V gene has CDR1 KGHSH and CDR2 LQKENI. The V end lost 3 bases, the J end lost 13 bases, and 19 bases lay between the germline ends.

In regard to this clonotype: This may stem from a read error, because a much larger clone lies one nucleotide away. This sequence joins TRBV12-3 or TRBV12-4 and TRBJ1-4, with 9 positions matching TRBD1. The CDR3 length is 14 residues. V shed 4 bases and J 10 bases; nucleotides not matched to a gene: 7. This CDR3 reads CASSSGQGGAKLFF. CDR3 DNA: TGTGCCAGCAGTTCGGGACAGGGAGGCGCAAAACTGTTTTTT.

This clonotype showed up just a few times. This chain connects TRBV2 to TRBJ1-2; weak D call: TRBD1 (5 bases). Between the trimmed V and J ends, which lost 6 bases and 5 bases, there was a span of 13 bases. The CDR3 length is 13 residues. Germline values: CDR1 SNHLY, CDR2 FYNNEI. The CDR3 here is CASRTGTLYGYTF. DNA of the CDR3: TGTGCCAGCAGGACCGGGACCCTATATGGCTACACCTTC.

The V call is TRBV5-1, the J call TRBJ2-5; D is possibly TRBD2 (5 bases). V was cut by 1 base and J by 0 bases, with 10 bases left in between. This CDR3 spans 15 amino acids. Germline V gives CDR1 SGHRS, CDR2 YFSETQ. CDR3 amino acids: CASSLPGSYQETQYF. CDR3 bases: TGCGCCAGCAGCTTGCCGGGGTCGTACCAAGAGACCCAGTACTTC.

In this sample, this clonotype turned up many times. The gene calls are TRBV7-2 and TRBJ2-7; perhaps TRBD1 as D (6 bases). CDR1 SGHTA and CDR2 FQGNSA come from the germline V gene. V was pared by 3 bases and J by 2 bases, with 17 bases between. This CDR3 has 16 amino acids. CDR3 sequence reads: CASSLDSRQLAYEQYF. Here the CDR3 DNA reads TGTGCCAGCAGCTTGGACAGCCGACAGCTTGCCTACGAGCAGTACTTC.

The chain employs TRBV6-5 and TRBJ2-2; D is possibly TRBD2 (5 bases). Per the germline V gene, CDR1 is MNHEY and CDR2 is SVGAGI. There are 13 residues in the CDR3. V was shortened by 6 bases and J by 5 bases, with 10 bases between the two germline ends. The CDR3 spells CASRAEGTGELFF. DNA of the CDR3: TGTGCCAGCAGGGCCGAGGGAACCGGGGAGCTGTTTTTT.

This sequence joins TRBV18 and TRBJ2-5, with D possibly matching TRBD1 (5 bases). The germline V gene has CDR1 KGHSH and CDR2 LQKENI. The CDR3 loop spans 15 amino acids. V was trimmed by 1 base and J by 1 base, leaving 10 bases between them. CDR3 nucleotides: TGTGCCAGCTCACCACGAGCAGGGCTCCAAGAGACCCAGTACTTC. Protein product: CASSPRAGLQETQYF.

This clonotype turned up a few times. The genes are TRBV18 and TRBJ1-5, with D maybe TRBD1 (6 bases). The germline gives CDR1 KGHSH, CDR2 LQKENI. V was shortened by 5 bases and J by 3 bases, with 20 bases between the two germline ends. The CDR3 consists of 17 residues. The CDR3 protein is CASSAAPGTHYNQPQHF. The CDR3 DNA reads as TGTGCCAGCTCAGCTGCTCCCGGGACACATTACAATCAGCCCCAGCATTTT. The full variable domain, completed using reference TRBV18 and TRBJ1-5, is NAGVMQNPRHLVRRRGQEARLRCSPMKGHSHVYWYRQLPEEGLKFMVYLQKENIIDESGMPKERFSAEFPKEGPSILRIQQVVRGDSAAYFCASSAAPGTHYNQPQHFGDGTRLSIL.

The chain links TRBV21-1 to TRBJ2-7; TRBD1, the table's D call, was not compared with the DNA. TRBV21-1 is classified as a pseudogene. The CDR3 contains 21 residues. CDR3 DNA sequence: TGTGCCAGCAGTACCAGGGTTTCCAGGGGGTACTTATCGTGGTCCTACAATGAGCAGTACTTC. Its translation is CASSTRVSRGYLSWSYNEQYF.

This clonotype was counted between two and nine times. V usage is TRBV6-2 or TRBV6-3 and J usage is TRBJ2-7; the match to TRBD1 covers 8 bases. Germline loops: CDR1 MNHEY, CDR2 SVGEGT. V was clipped by 2 bases and J by 6 bases; unmatched bases: 3. This CDR3 contains 13 residues. As DNA, the CDR3 is TGTGCCAGCAGTTACGGGACAGGATCCGAGCAGTACTTC. Its translation: CASSYGTGSEQYF.

This clonotype was recorded at least ten times. The CDR3 DNA follows: TGCGCCAGCAGCCCTTCATCATGGAGAGAGACCCAGTACTTC. This sequence encodes CASSPSSWRETQYF. The V call is TRBV5-1, the J call TRBJ2-5; D is ambiguous. The CDR3 covers 14 residues. Germline V lookup: CDR1 SGHRS, CDR2 YFSETQ. Trimming cost V 4 bases and J 4 bases, with 14 bases left between them.

The CDR3 protein is CASSLRTPRGHTQYF. The DNA of the CDR3 is TGTGCCAGCAGTTTAAGGACCCCGCGCGGGCATACGCAGTATTTT. The chain is built from TRBV12-3 or TRBV12-4 and TRBJ2-3, with D perhaps matching TRBD2 (5 bases). The CDR3 has 15 residues. V lost 2 bases, J lost 7 bases, and 16 bases lay in between.

The table lists this clonotype with a few counts. This chain links TRBV20-1 with TRBJ2-7, with D unclear. The CDR3 sequence is 13 residues long. V lost 3 bases, J lost 0 bases, and 9 bases lay in between. Germline V lookup: CDR1 DFQATT, CDR2 SNEGSKA (reference sequence). The DNA of the CDR3 is TGCAGTGCTAGGTCGCCTATCTCCTACGAGCAGTACTTC. Translation gives CSARSPISYEQYF.

Details on this clonotype: A much larger clonotype is one base distant, so this may be a read error. J is TRBJ2-1 and V is TRBV4-2; the D gene is possibly TRBD1 (5 bases). The DNA end is a closer match to TRBJ2-7, so the J assignment may be wrong. Germline assignment: CDR1 LGHNA and CDR2 YNFKEQ. This CDR3 has 20 residues. CDR3 loop: CASSRSHGATQLSSYNEQYF. The CDR3 region has the DNA TGTGCCAGCAGCCGGTCCCATGGGGCTACTCAACTTTCCTCCTACAATGAGCAGTACTTC.

This clonotype was seen a handful of times. At one end the junction does not follow the germline gene, possibly because of a read error. The chain couples TRBV7-7 to TRBJ2-3, with 7 bases fitting TRBD1. The CDR3 contains 14 residues. The germline V gene encodes CDR1 SSHAT and CDR2 FNYEAQ (reference sequence). This CDR3 is CASSPGTVRDTQYF. The CDR3 nucleotides read TGTGCTAGCAGCCCAGGGACAGTCCGGGATACGCAGTATTTT.

A note on this clonotype: Given a much more abundant clone one base away, this may be a read error. V usage is TRBV3-1 and J usage is TRBJ2-1, with D tentatively TRBD2 (6 bases). Germline assignment: CDR1 LGHDT and CDR2 YNNKEL (reference sequence). CDR3 size: 18 residues. CDR3 loop: CASSPRSGPPATYNAQFF. In nucleotides, the CDR3 is TGTGCCAGCAGTCCTAGGAGCGGGCCTCCAGCGACCTACAATGCGCAGTTCTTC.

This clonotype was counted a single time. The genes are TRBV11-2 and TRBJ1-5, with D possibly being TRBD1 (6 bases). Germline loops: CDR1 SGHAT, CDR2 FQNNGV. The CDR3 has 14 residues. The V gene lost 5 bases and the J gene lost 9 bases, with 17 bases spanning the gap. The CDR3 DNA reads as TGTGCCAGCAGCGTGTCGGGGGCAACTAGGCCCCAGCATTTT. It translates to CASSVSGATRPQHF.

The chain is built from TRBV2 and TRBJ1-6, with a possible D match to TRBD1 (5 bases). The ends were cut back, 6 bases at V and 6 bases at J, with 15 bases in the middle. The CDR3 extends over 15 amino acids. Germline assignment: CDR1 SNHLY and CDR2 FYNNEI. CDR3: CASRAQGLGNSPLHF. In DNA, the CDR3 is TGTGCCAGCAGGGCCCAGGGATTGGGTAATTCACCCCTCCACTTT.

This clonotype was observed many times. The J gene is TRBJ1-5, the V gene TRBV7-9; a weak D match, TRBD1 (5 bases). The CDR3 contains 15 residues. V was shortened by 4 bases and J by 5 bases, with 15 bases between the two germline ends. Germline lookup yields CDR1 SEHNR and CDR2 FQNEAQ (reference sequence). In DNA form, the CDR3 reads TGTGCCAGCAGCTCAGACAGTAGCACACATCAGCCCCAGCATTTT. It codes for CASSSDSSTHQPQHF.

This clonotype was seen only a few times. The chain is built from TRBV4-3 and TRBJ1-4; D gene ambiguous. The length of the CDR3 is 14 residues. Trimming removed 0 bases from V and 5 bases from J, with 7 bases in between. Per the germline V gene, CDR1 is LGHNA and CDR2 is YSLEER. CDR3 protein: CASSQDLPNEKLFF. Here the CDR3 DNA reads TGCGCCAGCAGCCAAGATCTGCCGAATGAAAAACTGTTTTTT.

This rearrangement joins TRBV6-5 to TRBJ1-4, with 9 bases aligning to TRBD1. J was trimmed by 8 bases and V by 2 bases; bases with no gene match: 3. The CDR3 runs 14 residues. From germline, CDR1 is MNHEY and CDR2 SVGAGI. The CDR3 loop reads CASSYRDRDEKLFF. In DNA, the CDR3 is TGTGCCAGCAGTTACCGGGACAGGGACGAAAAACTGTTTTTT.

The chain is built from TRBV29-1 and TRBJ2-1; weak D call: TRBD2 (6 bases). V was clipped by 3 bases and J by 6 bases, with 12 bases between them. Germline V gene sequence: CDR1 SQVTM, CDR2 ANQGSEA. The CDR3 length is 13 residues. CDR3 in DNA: TGCAGCGTTGAGCGGGGTCCGGGCAATGAGCAGTTCTTC. It translates to CSVERGPGNEQFF.

The sample holds a few counts of this clonotype. V is TRBV15 and J is TRBJ1-5; no definite D call. This CDR3 region has 14 residues. V was cut by 0 bases and J by 6 bases, with 9 bases left in between. The V gene's germline CDR1 is LNHNV and CDR2 YYDKDF (reference sequence). This chain's CDR3 is CATSREPGIQPQHF. CDR3 DNA: TGTGCCACCAGCAGAGAACCCGGGATTCAGCCCCAGCATTTT.

The chain combines TRBV7-6 with TRBJ2-1, with 9 bases aligning to TRBD1. V lost 11 bases, J lost 5 bases, and 10 bases stayed unmatched. Germline V lookup: CDR1 SGHVS, CDR2 FNYEAQ. The CDR3 sequence is 14 residues long. The CDR3 reads CACGGGQGNNEQFF. CDR3 DNA sequence: TGTGCCTGCGGCGGAGGACAGGGGAACAATGAGCAGTTCTTC.